This note documents a single T cell receptor (beta chain) sequence. This sample is drawn from a study of blood T cell repertoires in COVID-19. V was cut by 5 bases and J by 5 bases, with 6 bases left in between. The CDR3 is 11 residues long. Germline CDR1 reads SEHNR; CDR2 reads FQNEAQ (reference sequence). Generated by immunoSEQ multiplex PCR, the TCRdb table keeps only in-frame clones and is missing some. The sample records about 160,000 clones, about 87% being singletons. This chain links TRBV7-9 with TRBJ2-5; unclear D gene. The receptor was derived from a woman aged 70-85 years with COVID-19, enrolled during active disease. Material for sequencing was peripheral blood. In DNA, the CDR3 is TGTGCCAGCAGCCAAATGGAGACCCAGTACTTC. Translated, it gives CASSQMETQYF.